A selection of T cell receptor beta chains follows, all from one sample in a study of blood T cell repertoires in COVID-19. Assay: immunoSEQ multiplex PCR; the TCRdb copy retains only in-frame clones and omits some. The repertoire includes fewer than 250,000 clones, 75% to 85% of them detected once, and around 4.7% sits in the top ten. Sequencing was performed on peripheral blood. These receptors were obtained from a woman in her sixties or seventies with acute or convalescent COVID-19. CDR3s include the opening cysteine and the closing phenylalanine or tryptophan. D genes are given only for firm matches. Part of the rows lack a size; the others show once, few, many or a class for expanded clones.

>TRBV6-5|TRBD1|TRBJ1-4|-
CASRLDRADEKLFF
TGTGCCAGCAGATTAGACAGGGCGGATGAAAAACTGTTTTTT
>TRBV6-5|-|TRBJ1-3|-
CASKEGSGNTIYF
TGTGCCAGCAAGGAGGGATCTGGAAACACCATATATTTT
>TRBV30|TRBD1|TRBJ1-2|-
CAWSKGAPLIRYTF
TGTGCCTGGAGTAAGGGGGCGCCCCTAATCCGCTACACCTTC
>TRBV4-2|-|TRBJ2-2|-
CASSQDVRTANTGELFF
TGTGCCAGCAGCCAAGATGTGAGAACGGCGAACACCGGGGAGCTGTTTTTT
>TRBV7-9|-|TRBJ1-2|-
CASSLSQGDGYTF
TGTGCCAGCAGCTTATCGCAGGGCGATGGCTACACCTTC
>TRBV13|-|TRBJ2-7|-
CASSLGWGSAGDSYEQYF
TGTGCCAGCAGCTTAGGTTGGGGTTCCGCAGGGGACTCCTACGAGCAGTACTTC
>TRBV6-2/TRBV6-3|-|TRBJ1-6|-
CASSSGQFYRSPLHF
TGTGCCAGCAGTTCAGGACAGTTCTACCGTTCACCCCTCCACTTT
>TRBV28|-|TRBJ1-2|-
CASSFIDRLYGYTF
TGTGCCAGCAGTTTTATCGACAGATTATATGGCTACACCTTC
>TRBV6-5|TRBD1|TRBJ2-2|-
CASGQAGGNGELFF
TGTGCCAGCGGACAGGCGGGTGGGAACGGGGAGCTGTTTTTT
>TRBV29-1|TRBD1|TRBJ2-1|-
CSVDGQGGYNEQFF
TGCAGCGTTGACGGACAGGGAGGATACAATGAGCAGTTCTTC
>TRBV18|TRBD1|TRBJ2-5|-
CASSPATGGRETQYF
TGTGCCAGCTCACCTGCCACAGGGGGCAGGGAGACCCAGTACTTC
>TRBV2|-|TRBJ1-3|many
CASSEGRAGNTIYF
TGTGCCAGCAGTGAAGGCAGGGCAGGAAACACCATATATTTT
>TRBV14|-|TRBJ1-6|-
CASSQEATLYNSPLHF
TGTGCCAGCAGCCAAGAGGCCACCTTATATAATTCACCCCTCCACTTT
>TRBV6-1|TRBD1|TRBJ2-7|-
CASHRGPGANEQYF
TGTGCCAGCCACAGGGGGCCAGGGGCCAACGAGCAGTACTTC
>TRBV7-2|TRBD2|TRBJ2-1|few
CASSRGGEQFF
TGTGCCAGCAGCCGGGGGGGGGAGCAGTTCTTC
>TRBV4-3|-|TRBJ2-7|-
CASSHSTGPSHEQYF
TGCGCCAGCAGCCATTCTACAGGCCCTTCCCACGAGCAGTACTTC